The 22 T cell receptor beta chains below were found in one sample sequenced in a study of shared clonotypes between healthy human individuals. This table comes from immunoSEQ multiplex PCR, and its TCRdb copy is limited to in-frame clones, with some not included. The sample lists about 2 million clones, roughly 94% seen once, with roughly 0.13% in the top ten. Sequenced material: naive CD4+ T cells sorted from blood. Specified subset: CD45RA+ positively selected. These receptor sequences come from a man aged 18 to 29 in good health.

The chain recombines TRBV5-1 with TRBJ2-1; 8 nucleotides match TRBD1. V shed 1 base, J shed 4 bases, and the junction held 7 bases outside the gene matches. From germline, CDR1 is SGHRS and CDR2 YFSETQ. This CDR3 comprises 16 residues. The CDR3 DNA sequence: TGCGCCAGCAGCTTGCTAGGGGACAGGCAATACAATGAGCAGTTCTTC. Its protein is CASSLLGDRQYNEQFF.

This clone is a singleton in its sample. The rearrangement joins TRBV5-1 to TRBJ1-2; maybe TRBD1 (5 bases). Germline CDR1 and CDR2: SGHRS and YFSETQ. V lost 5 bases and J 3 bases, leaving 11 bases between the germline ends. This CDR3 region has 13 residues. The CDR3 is CASSPLGDYGYTF. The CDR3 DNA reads TGCGCCAGCAGTCCTCTGGGGGACTATGGCTACACCTTC.

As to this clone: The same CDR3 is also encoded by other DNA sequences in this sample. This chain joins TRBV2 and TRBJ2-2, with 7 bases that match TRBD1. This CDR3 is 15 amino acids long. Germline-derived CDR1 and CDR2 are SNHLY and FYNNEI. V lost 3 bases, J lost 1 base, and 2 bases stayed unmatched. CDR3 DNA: TGTGCCAGCAGTGACCCAGGGGGGAACACCGGGGAGCTGTTTTTT. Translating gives CASSDPGGNTGELFF.

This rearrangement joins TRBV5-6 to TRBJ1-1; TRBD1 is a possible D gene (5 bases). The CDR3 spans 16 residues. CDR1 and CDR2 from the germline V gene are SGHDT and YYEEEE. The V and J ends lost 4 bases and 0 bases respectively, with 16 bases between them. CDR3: CASSAPPGTMNTEAFF. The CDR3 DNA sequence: TGTGCCAGCAGCGCTCCACCGGGGACCATGAACACTGAAGCTTTCTTT.

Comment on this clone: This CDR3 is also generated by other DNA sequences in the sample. CDR3 in DNA: TGTGCCAGCAGCCTCGGGACTAGCTTCAATGAGCAGTTCTTC. Its protein product is CASSLGTSFNEQFF. The chain links TRBV7-9 to TRBJ2-1; 9 bases match TRBD2. The trim removed 5 bases at V and 6 bases at J, leaving 5 bases unmatched. The CDR3 is made up of 14 amino acids. Germline V lookup: CDR1 SEHNR, CDR2 FQNEAQ (reference sequence).

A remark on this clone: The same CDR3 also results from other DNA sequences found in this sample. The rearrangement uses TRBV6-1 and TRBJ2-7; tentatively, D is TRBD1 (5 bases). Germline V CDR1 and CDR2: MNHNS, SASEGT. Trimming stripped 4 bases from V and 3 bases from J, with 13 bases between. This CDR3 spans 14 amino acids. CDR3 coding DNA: TGTGCCAGCAGTGTTGCAGGGCGAGGCTACGAGCAGTACTTC. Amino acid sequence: CASSVAGRGYEQYF.

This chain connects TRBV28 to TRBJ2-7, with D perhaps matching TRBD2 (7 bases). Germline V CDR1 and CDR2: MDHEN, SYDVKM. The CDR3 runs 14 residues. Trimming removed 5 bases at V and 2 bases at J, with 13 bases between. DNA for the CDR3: TGTGCCAGCAGTGCCCGGGGGGCTACCTACGAGCAGTACTTC. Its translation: CASSARGATYEQYF.

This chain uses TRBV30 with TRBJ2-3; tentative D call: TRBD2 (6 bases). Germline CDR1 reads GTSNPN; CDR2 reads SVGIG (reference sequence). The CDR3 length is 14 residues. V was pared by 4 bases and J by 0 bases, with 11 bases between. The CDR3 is CAWTPGTSTDTQYF. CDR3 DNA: TGTGCCTGGACCCCTGGGACTAGCACAGATACGCAGTATTTT.

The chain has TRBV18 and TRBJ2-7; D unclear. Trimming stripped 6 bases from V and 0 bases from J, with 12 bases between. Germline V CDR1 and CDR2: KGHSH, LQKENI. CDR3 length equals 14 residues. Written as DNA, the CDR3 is TGTGCCAGCTCCCGGAGTGCCCTCTCCTACGAGCAGTACTTC. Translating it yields CASSRSALSYEQYF.

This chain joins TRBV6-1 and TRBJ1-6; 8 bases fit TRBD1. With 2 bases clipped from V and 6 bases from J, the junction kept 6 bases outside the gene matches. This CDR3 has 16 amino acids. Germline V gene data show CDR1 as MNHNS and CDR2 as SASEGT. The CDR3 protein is CASSEKGDRGNSPLHF. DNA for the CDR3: TGTGCCAGCAGTGAAAAAGGAGACAGGGGTAATTCACCCCTCCACTTT.

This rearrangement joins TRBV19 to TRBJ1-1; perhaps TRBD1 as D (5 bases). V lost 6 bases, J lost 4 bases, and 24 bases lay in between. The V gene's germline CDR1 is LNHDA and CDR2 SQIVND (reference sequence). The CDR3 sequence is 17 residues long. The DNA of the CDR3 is TGTGCCAGTAGCCCCCCCACTCGGGGGGTGGGTCGCACTGAAGCTTTCTTT. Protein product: CASSPPTRGVGRTEAFF.

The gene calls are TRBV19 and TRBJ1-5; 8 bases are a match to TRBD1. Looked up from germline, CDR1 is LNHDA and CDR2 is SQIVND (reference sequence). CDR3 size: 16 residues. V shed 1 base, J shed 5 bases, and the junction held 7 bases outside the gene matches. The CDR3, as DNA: TGTGCCAGTAGTATAGTCTGGACAGGGCTGGATCAGCCCCAGCATTTT. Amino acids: CASSIVWTGLDQPQHF.

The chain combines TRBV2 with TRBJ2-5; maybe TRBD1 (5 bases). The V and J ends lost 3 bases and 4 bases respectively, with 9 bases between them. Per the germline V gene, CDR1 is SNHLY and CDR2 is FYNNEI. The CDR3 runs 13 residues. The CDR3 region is CASSDGQGETQYF. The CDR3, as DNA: TGTGCCAGCAGTGACGGTCAGGGAGAGACCCAGTACTTC.

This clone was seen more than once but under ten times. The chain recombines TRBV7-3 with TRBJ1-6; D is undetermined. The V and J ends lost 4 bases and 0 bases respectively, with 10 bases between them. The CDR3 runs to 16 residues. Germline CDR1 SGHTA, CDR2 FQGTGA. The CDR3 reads CASSSGFSSYNSPLHF. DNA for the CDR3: TGTGCCAGCAGCTCCGGATTCAGCTCCTATAATTCACCCCTCCACTTT.

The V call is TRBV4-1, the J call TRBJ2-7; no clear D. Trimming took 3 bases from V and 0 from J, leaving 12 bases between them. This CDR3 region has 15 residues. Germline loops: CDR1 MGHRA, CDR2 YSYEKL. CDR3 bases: TGCGCCAGCAGCCACGTCATGGGTTCCTCCTACGAGCAGTACTTC. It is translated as CASSHVMGSSYEQYF.

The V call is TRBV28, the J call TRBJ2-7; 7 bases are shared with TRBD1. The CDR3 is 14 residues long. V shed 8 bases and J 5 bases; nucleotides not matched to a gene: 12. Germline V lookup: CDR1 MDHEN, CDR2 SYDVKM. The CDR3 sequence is CASGRTGWGNEQYF. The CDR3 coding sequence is TGTGCCAGCGGCCGGACAGGCTGGGGAAACGAGCAGTACTTC.

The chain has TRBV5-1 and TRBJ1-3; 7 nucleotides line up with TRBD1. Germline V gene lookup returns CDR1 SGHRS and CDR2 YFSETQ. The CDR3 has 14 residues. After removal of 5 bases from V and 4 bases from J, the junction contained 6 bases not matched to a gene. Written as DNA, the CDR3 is TGCGCCAGCAGGCTTACAGGGGACGGAAACACCATATATTTT. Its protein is CASRLTGDGNTIYF.

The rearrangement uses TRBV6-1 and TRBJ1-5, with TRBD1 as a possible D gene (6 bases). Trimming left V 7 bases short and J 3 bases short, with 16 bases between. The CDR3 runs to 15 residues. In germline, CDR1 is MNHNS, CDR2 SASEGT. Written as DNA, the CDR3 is TGTGCCAGCAACATGGACAGAAGTTTCAATCAGCCCCAGCATTTT. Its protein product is CASNMDRSFNQPQHF.

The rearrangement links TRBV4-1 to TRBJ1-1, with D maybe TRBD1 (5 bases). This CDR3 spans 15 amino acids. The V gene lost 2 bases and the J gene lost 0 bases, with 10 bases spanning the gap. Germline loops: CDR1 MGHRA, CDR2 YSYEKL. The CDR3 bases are TGCGCCAGCAGCCAACCGACAGCTATGAACACTGAAGCTTTCTTT. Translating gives CASSQPTAMNTEAFF.

CDR3 loop: CASSLKTSTGELFF. The CDR3 region has the DNA TGTGCCAGCAGCTTAAAGACAAGCACCGGGGAGCTGTTTTTT. The chain has TRBV7-9 and TRBJ2-2; D is undetermined. CDR3 length: 14 amino acids. CDR1 SEHNR and CDR2 FQNEAQ come from the germline V gene (reference sequence). V was trimmed by 2 bases and J by 4 bases, leaving 8 bases between them.

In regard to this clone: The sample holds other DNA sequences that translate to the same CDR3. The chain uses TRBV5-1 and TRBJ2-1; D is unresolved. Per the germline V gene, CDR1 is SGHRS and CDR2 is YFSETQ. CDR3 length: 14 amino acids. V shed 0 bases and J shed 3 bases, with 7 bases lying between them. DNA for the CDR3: TGCGCCAGCAGCTTGGGTGCCGGCTACAATGAGCAGTTCTTC. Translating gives CASSLGAGYNEQFF.

The CDR3 bases are TGTGCCTGGAGTCTAAACGAGGGGCGCTACACCTTC. Translated, it gives CAWSLNEGRYTF. The chain links TRBV30 to TRBJ1-2, with D tentatively TRBD1 (5 bases). CDR1 is GTSNPN and CDR2 is SVGIG in the germline V gene (reference sequence). V lost 2 bases, J lost 9 bases, and 13 bases lay in between. The CDR3 loop spans 12 amino acids.